One sample yielded the 29 T cell receptor beta chains listed below, sequenced in a study of blood T cell repertoires in COVID-19. Clones were sequenced by immunoSEQ multiplex PCR, and TCRdb holds only the in-frame ones, with some missing. The table shows about 190,000 clones, with 60% to 80% occurring only once. Sequenced sample: peripheral blood. Receptor source: a woman in her 70s with acute or convalescent COVID-19.

There are a few counts of this clone. The chain combines TRBV7-3 with TRBJ2-5; perhaps TRBD2 as D (7 bases). V shed 5 bases and J shed 4 bases, with 14 bases lying between them. Germline values: CDR1 SGHTA, CDR2 FQGTGA. CDR3 length: 14 amino acids. DNA of the CDR3: TGTGCCAGCAGCCCGGAGGGGGGGACAGAGACCCAGTACTTC. Its protein is CASSPEGGTETQYF. Full variable domain (remainder filled in from reference TRBV7-3 and TRBJ2-5): GAGVSQTPSNKVTEKGKYVELRCDPISGHTALYWYRQSLGQGPEFLIYFQGTGAADDSGLPNDRFFAVRPEGSVSTLKIQRTERGDSAVYLCASSPEGGTETQYFGPGTRLLVL.

The chain's CDR3 is CASSRSGGSGELFF. The CDR3 DNA is TGTGCCAGCAGCAGATCAGGGGGAAGCGGGGAGCTGTTTTTT. V usage is TRBV2 and J usage is TRBJ2-2, with TRBD1 matching over 7 bases. This CDR3 is built from 14 residues. Germline V gives CDR1 SNHLY, CDR2 FYNNEI. V lost 6 bases to trimming and J lost 7 bases; unmatched junction nucleotides: 8.

The chain recombines TRBV5-1 with TRBJ2-1; the match to TRBD2 covers 9 bases. Losses at the gene ends were 2 bases for V and 6 bases for J; bases not matched to a gene: 9. The CDR3 consists of 16 residues. From germline, CDR1 is SGHRS and CDR2 YFSETQ. CDR3 residues: CASSFSGTSSSNEQFF. The CDR3 nucleotides read TGCGCCAGCAGCTTCTCTGGGACTAGCTCGTCCAATGAGCAGTTCTTC.

The rearrangement links TRBV2 to TRBJ2-2; 8 bases are a match to TRBD2. This CDR3 contains 14 residues. The germline gives CDR1 SNHLY, CDR2 FYNNEI. After removal of 10 bases from V and 2 bases from J, the junction contained 6 bases not matched to a gene. The CDR3 DNA reads as TGTGCCACCGGAGCGGGAGACAACACCGGGGAGCTGTTTTTT. It specifies CATGAGDNTGELFF.

The CDR3 region is CSGAALADNEQFF. DNA of the CDR3: TGCAGCGGGGCTGCTTTAGCGGACAATGAGCAGTTCTTC. This rearrangement joins TRBV29-1 to TRBJ2-1; a weak D match, TRBD2 (6 bases). Germline V CDR1 and CDR2: SQVTM, ANQGSEA. The CDR3 has 13 residues. V dropped 7 bases and J dropped 5 bases, with 15 bases sitting between them.

The genes are TRBV20-1 and TRBJ2-1, with D possibly matching TRBD2 (5 bases). V lost 3 bases, J lost 5 bases, and 5 bases lay in between. The CDR3 covers 11 residues. Germline V gives CDR1 DFQATT, CDR2 SNEGSKA (reference sequence). The CDR3 DNA follows: TGCAGTGCTAGCGGGGACAATGAGCAGTTCTTC. It is translated as CSASGDNEQFF.

The V gene is TRBV6-2 or TRBV6-3, the J gene TRBJ2-5; 7 nucleotides align to TRBD1. The trim removed 2 bases at V and 0 bases at J, leaving 12 bases unmatched. Looked up from germline, CDR1 is MNHEY and CDR2 is SVGEGT. CDR3 length equals 18 residues. CDR3 protein: CASSYGPPGQMYQETQYF. CDR3 nucleotide sequence: TGTGCCAGCAGTTACGGGCCCCCGGGACAGATGTACCAAGAGACCCAGTACTTC.

The chain joins TRBV13 to TRBJ2-2; 14 bases match TRBD2. V lost 5 bases to trimming and J lost 1 base; unmatched junction nucleotides: 9. CDR1 is PRHDT and CDR2 is FYEKMQ in the germline V gene (reference sequence). This CDR3 is built from 19 residues. CDR3 amino acids: CASSESWGLAGENTGELFF. The CDR3 nucleotides read TGTGCCAGCAGCGAAAGTTGGGGACTAGCGGGAGAGAACACCGGGGAGCTGTTTTTT.

The chain is built from TRBV7-9 and TRBJ1-2, with 7 bases matching TRBD1. The CDR3 length is 15 residues. Germline CDR1 is SEHNR and CDR2 is FQNEAQ (reference sequence). Unmatched junction bases numbered 10, after V lost 5 bases and J lost 4 bases. This CDR3 is CASSPTTGDFYGYTF. CDR3 in DNA: TGTGCCAGCAGCCCTACTACAGGGGACTTCTATGGCTACACCTTC.

This clone was observed a single time. The CDR3 loop is CASSPKTGLGLAGGPYEQYF. Here the CDR3 DNA reads TGTGCCAGCAGCCCGAAAACTGGCCTGGGACTAGCGGGAGGGCCCTACGAGCAGTACTTC. The chain couples TRBV14 to TRBJ2-7; 16 nucleotides agree with TRBD2. The CDR3 runs to 20 residues. After removal of 4 bases from V and 2 bases from J, the junction contained 14 bases not matched to a gene. CDR1 and CDR2 (germline): SGHDN, FVKESK.

V usage is TRBV11-2 and J usage is TRBJ2-7; no firm D call. This CDR3 contains 15 residues. Looked up from germline, CDR1 is SGHAT and CDR2 is FQNNGV. V was clipped by 5 bases and J by 0 bases, with 14 bases between them. CDR3 protein: CASSPRLRLSYEQYF. CDR3 coding DNA: TGTGCCAGCAGCCCCCGACTTCGACTCTCCTACGAGCAGTACTTC.

This chain joins TRBV30 and TRBJ2-1, with D maybe TRBD1 (5 bases). Trimming took off 5 bases at V and 9 bases at J, with 23 bases between the two ends. The CDR3 is made up of 15 amino acids. Per the germline V gene, CDR1 is GTSNPN and CDR2 is SVGIG (reference sequence). CDR3 DNA: TGTGCCTGGGAGACCAGACTCGCTAATAGGGGTGAGCAGTTCTTC. Amino acid sequence: CAWETRLANRGEQFF.

This chain uses TRBV5-1 with TRBJ2-1, with D tentatively TRBD2 (6 bases). CDR1 is SGHRS and CDR2 is YFSETQ in the germline V gene. The V end lost 3 bases, the J end lost 5 bases, and 15 bases lay between the germline ends. The CDR3 sequence is 15 residues long. For the CDR3, the DNA is TGCGCCAGCAGCTCCTTAACGGGACTCGACAATGAGCAGTTCTTC. It codes for CASSSLTGLDNEQFF.

This chain joins TRBV5-1 and TRBJ1-5; 8 bases agree with TRBD1. Losses at the gene ends were 5 bases for V and 3 bases for J; bases not matched to a gene: 7. The germline V gene encodes CDR1 SGHRS and CDR2 YFSETQ. The CDR3 has 15 residues. In DNA form, the CDR3 reads TGCGCCAGCAGACTACAGGGGGTTTTCAATCAGCCCCAGCATTTT. This translates into CASRLQGVFNQPQHF.

This chain joins TRBV6-5 and TRBJ2-6, with a weak D call TRBD1 (6 bases). Trimming left V 6 bases short and J 2 bases short, with 8 bases between. Germline V lookup: CDR1 MNHEY, CDR2 SVGAGI. This CDR3 comprises 14 residues. The CDR3 DNA reads TGTGCCAGCAGCACAGGGCCTGGGGCCAACGTCCTGACTTTC. Its protein product is CASSTGPGANVLTF.

The J gene is TRBJ2-1, the V gene TRBV7-3; a possible D gene is TRBD2 (5 bases). Trimming cost V 3 bases and J 2 bases, with 8 bases left between them. CDR1 is SGHTA and CDR2 is FQGTGA in the germline V gene. The CDR3 is 14 residues long. The CDR3 DNA reads as TGTGCCAGCAGCTTGTTAGCGACCTACAATGAGCAGTTCTTC. It codes for CASSLLATYNEQFF.

Details on this clone: Different DNA sequences within this sample yield the same CDR3. The V and J genes are TRBV5-4 and TRBJ2-7, with 8 bases fitting TRBD1. J gave up 3 bases and V 4 bases, and 3 bases lay outside the gene matches. Looked up from germline, CDR1 is SGHNT and CDR2 is YYREEE (reference sequence). The CDR3 covers 13 residues. The CDR3 nucleotides are TGTGCCAGCAGCCGGACAGGGAGCTACGAGCAGTACTTC. It is translated as CASSRTGSYEQYF.

The V and J genes are TRBV15 and TRBJ2-7; TRBD2 might be the D (6 bases). CDR1 and CDR2 from the germline V gene are LNHNV and YYDKDF (reference sequence). V lost 5 bases and J 2 bases, leaving 13 bases between the germline ends. This CDR3 region has 14 residues. The DNA of the CDR3 is TGTGCCACCAGCGGCAGGGACTCACCCTACGAGCAGTACTTC. Protein: CATSGRDSPYEQYF.

V is TRBV5-4 and J is TRBJ2-7; TRBD2 aligns across 10 bases. Looked up from germline, CDR1 is SGHNT and CDR2 is YYREEE (reference sequence). V trimming: 1 base; J trimming: 0 bases; junction bases outside the gene matches: 4. The CDR3 is 16 amino acids. The CDR3 DNA is TGTGCCAGCAGCTTGCGACTAGCGGGTAGCTCCTACGAGCAGTACTTC. Translating gives CASSLRLAGSSYEQYF. The entire variable domain, with the rest obtained from reference TRBV5-4 and TRBJ2-7, is as follows: ETGVTQSPTHLIKTRGQQVTLRCSSQSGHNTVSWYQQALGQGPQFIFQYYREEENGRGNFPPRFSGLQFPNYSSELNVNALELDDSALYLCASSLRLAGSSYEQYFGPGTRLTVT.

The V gene is TRBV7-8, the J gene TRBJ1-2, with 10 positions matching TRBD1. The germline V gene has CDR1 SGHVS and CDR2 FQNEAQ. V gave up 1 base and J gave up 7 bases; unmatched junction bases: 3. This CDR3 is 14 amino acids long. The CDR3: CASSLVGTGVGYTF. CDR3 nucleotides: TGTGCCAGCAGCTTAGTTGGGACAGGGGTTGGCTACACCTTC.

This chain uses TRBV12-3 or TRBV12-4 with TRBJ1-2; possibly TRBD1 for D (5 bases). Trimming stripped 3 bases from V and 5 bases from J, with 10 bases between. The CDR3 has 13 amino acids. The CDR3 here is CASSLSRVYGYTF. The CDR3 nucleotides read TGTGCCAGCAGTTTGTCCAGGGTTTATGGCTACACCTTC.

The CDR3 region has the DNA TGTGCCAGCAGATCTTCCCAGGGGGCGCAAGCCGGGGAGCTGTTTTTT. It translates to CASRSSQGAQAGELFF. The chain joins TRBV5-4 to TRBJ2-2; 8 bases fit TRBD1. Trimming removed 5 bases from V and 6 bases from J; junction bases left unmatched: 12. CDR1 is SGHNT and CDR2 is YYREEE in the germline V gene (reference sequence). This CDR3 is 16 amino acids long.

Here the CDR3 reads CASETSGRTNEQFF. Here the CDR3 DNA reads TGTGCCAGCGAAACTAGCGGGAGGACCAATGAGCAGTTCTTC. V gene TRBV7-9 combines with J gene TRBJ2-1, with 12 bases aligning to TRBD2. The ends lost 8 bases at V and 6 bases at J; junction bases unmatched: 5. The germline gives CDR1 SEHNR, CDR2 FQNEAQ (reference sequence). The CDR3 runs to 14 residues.

This sequence joins TRBV15 and TRBJ2-6; D unresolved. The CDR3 covers 12 residues. Trimming removed 4 bases at V and 13 bases at J, with 11 bases between. Per the germline V gene, CDR1 is LNHNV and CDR2 is YYDKDF (reference sequence). CDR3 sequence (DNA): TGTGCCACCAGCACTTGGTCGCGTGTCCTGACTTTC. Protein product: CATSTWSRVLTF. Full variable domain (outside the CDR3, taken from reference TRBV15 and TRBJ2-6): DAMVIQNPRYQVTQFGKPVTLSCSQTLNHNVMYWYQQKSSQAPKLLFHYYDKDFNNEADTPDNFQSRRPNTSFCFLDIRSPGLGDTAMYLCATSTWSRVLTFGAGSRLTVL.

The CDR3, as DNA: TGTGCCTGGAAAGGGACTAGCGGGTGGAGCTCCTACGAGCAGTACTTC. It encodes CAWKGTSGWSSYEQYF. The chain recombines TRBV30 with TRBJ2-7; 12 bases are shared with TRBD2. The length of the CDR3 is 16 residues. Germline V gene data show CDR1 as GTSNPN and CDR2 as SVGIG (reference sequence). The trim removed 4 bases at V and 0 bases at J, leaving 7 bases unmatched.

The chain carries TRBV19 and TRBJ1-2; maybe TRBD1 (6 bases). Deletions cut 1 base from V and 6 bases from J, with 12 bases between. The CDR3 has 14 amino acids. Germline-derived CDR1 and CDR2 are LNHDA and SQIVND (reference sequence). The CDR3 sequence is CASSIGGGFDGYTF. Here the CDR3 DNA reads TGTGCCAGTAGTATAGGAGGGGGATTCGATGGCTACACCTTC.

The count of this clone is one. This sequence joins TRBV10-3 and TRBJ2-6, with a weak D call TRBD1 (5 bases). The CDR3 is 15 residues long. Per the germline V gene, CDR1 is ENHRY and CDR2 is SYGVKD. V was trimmed by 3 bases and J by 0 bases, leaving 6 bases between them. This CDR3 reads CAISEGVSGANVLTF. CDR3 DNA: TGTGCCATCAGTGAAGGGGTCTCTGGGGCCAACGTCCTGACTTTC.

This clone was seen once. The rearrangement uses TRBV19 and TRBJ2-3, with 12 bases that match TRBD2. V dropped 5 bases and J dropped 2; count of bases not matched to a gene: 2. The CDR3 totals 15 residues. The germline V gene has CDR1 LNHDA and CDR2 SQIVND (reference sequence). The CDR3 here is CASSGTSGYTDTQYF. The CDR3 region has the DNA TGTGCCAGTAGTGGGACTAGCGGGTACACAGATACGCAGTATTTT.

The rearrangement uses TRBV6-6 and TRBJ2-7, with 11 bases that match TRBD2. Trimming removed 0 bases from V and 6 bases from J; junction bases left unmatched: 4. Germline CDR1 reads MNHNY; CDR2 reads SVGAGI (reference sequence). This CDR3 is built from 15 residues. For the CDR3, the DNA is TGTGCCAGCAGTTACTCTAGCGGGAGGGCCGCCGAGCAGTACTTC. This sequence encodes CASSYSSGRAAEQYF.